A single sample is the source of the 20 T cell receptor beta chains below, sequenced in a study of T cells in women clearing cervical HPV infection. Sequencing used immunoSEQ multiplex PCR; TCRdb keeps in-frame clones, though not all of them. The sample's table shows roughly 30,000 clones. Specimen: blood buffy coat. The receptors derive from a woman aged 18 to 75 with a cervical HPV16 infection that either progressed to CIN3+ or cleared (not recorded which).

About this clone itself: Sequencing ends 3 residues short of the CDR3 end; the germline J gene provides the rest. The genes are TRBV7-3 and TRBJ2-1; 9 bases agree with TRBD2. The CDR3 length is 16 residues. Germline CDR1 is SGHTA and CDR2 is FQGTGA. The trim removed 0 bases at V and 7 bases at J, leaving 7 bases unmatched. Incomplete CDR3 DNA: TGTGCCAGCAGCTTAACCATAGCGGGAGAGAGAAATGAG. It is translated as CASSLTIAGERNE. Given in full, the CDR3 is CASSLTIAGERNEQFF.

As to this clone: With the read ending 3 residues before the CDR3 end, the germline J gene is used to fill in that end. This chain links TRBV11-3 with TRBJ2-3; 10 positions match TRBD2. Germline V gives CDR1 SGHNT, CDR2 YENEEA. The CDR3 is made up of 15 amino acids. Incomplete CDR3 DNA: TGTGCCAGCAGCCCAGGTATAGCGGGAGGAGAGACG. This encodes CASSPGIAGGET. The full CDR3 reads CASSPGIAGGETQYF.

A remark on this clone: The CDR3 extends 3 residues past the end of the read, so its final part is completed from the germline J gene. This sequence joins TRBV5-4 and TRBJ2-5; TRBD1 might be the D (6 bases). Trimming took off 0 bases at V and 4 bases at J, with 10 bases between the two ends. Germline values: CDR1 SGHNT, CDR2 YYREEE (reference sequence). This CDR3 region has 14 residues. CDR3 DNA, as far as it was read: TGTGCCAGCAGCTTGGATAGGGGGAGAGAGACC. It yields the protein CASSLDRGRET. Given in full, the CDR3 is CASSLDRGRETQYF.

As regards this clone: From the germline J gene comes the end of the CDR3, since the read stops 3 residues before it. J is TRBJ2-7 and V is TRBV20-1, with TRBD2 matching 9 bases. V gave up 2 bases and J gave up 1 base; unmatched junction bases: 9. Germline CDR1 and CDR2: DFQATT and SNEGSKA (reference sequence). The CDR3 is made up of 16 amino acids. Partial CDR3 DNA: TGCAGTGCTAGATCATTCATAGCGGGAGAGTCCTACGAG. Translation gives CSARSFIAGESYE. The CDR3 reads in full as CSARSFIAGESYEQYF.

About this clone itself: The CDR3 end falls 3 residues outside the read, so it is completed with the germline J gene. The chain couples TRBV5-1 to TRBJ1-2, with 7 bases lining up with TRBD1. CDR1 and CDR2 from the germline V gene are SGHRS and YFSETQ. This CDR3 has 15 amino acids. V lost 3 bases, J lost 3 bases, and 8 bases stayed unmatched. CDR3 DNA (partial): TGCGCCAGCAGCTCGACAGGGAGCTTTGACTATGGC. This gives the protein CASSSTGSFDYG. The entire CDR3 protein reads CASSSTGSFDYGYTF.

About this clone itself: The CDR3 end is not reached by the read, which stops 3 residues before it; the germline J gene fills it in. This rearrangement joins TRBV20-1 to TRBJ1-6; 8 bases match TRBD1. There are 15 residues in the CDR3. J was trimmed by 4 bases and V by 2 bases; bases with no gene match: 4. Germline CDR1 DFQATT, CDR2 SNEGSKA (reference sequence). CDR3 DNA (partial): TGCAGTGCTAGATCAGGGGGCGCGTATAATTCACCC. Translating gives CSARSGGAYNSP. The entire CDR3 sequence reads CSARSGGAYNSPLHF.

A remark on this clone: The observed sequence ends 3 residues before the CDR3 terminus, with the missing tail filled in from the germline J gene. V usage is TRBV4-1 and J usage is TRBJ1-5, with D possibly TRBD1 on 6 matching bases. Trimming shortened V by 3 bases and J by 3 bases, and 15 bases separated the two germline ends. The CDR3 length is 16 residues. CDR1 and CDR2 from the germline V gene are MGHRA and YSYEKL. The CDR3: CASSHDPTGFNQPQHF. The part of the CDR3 DNA that was read is TGCGCCAGCAGCCATGACCCTACAGGGTTCAATCAGCCC.

Details on this clone: The CDR3 goes on 3 residues after the read ends, and that part is filled in from the germline J gene. The chain combines TRBV2 with TRBJ1-6; the match to TRBD1 covers 9 bases. The germline V gene has CDR1 SNHLY and CDR2 FYNNEI. The V gene end was trimmed by 10 bases and the J gene end by 6 bases; junction bases not matched to a gene: 7. The length of the CDR3 is 14 residues. CDR3 sequence: CATRDRVANSPLHF. Partial CDR3 DNA: TGTGCCACCCGGGACAGGGTGGCTAATTCACCC.

Notes on this clone: The missing CDR3 end, 3 residues past where the read stops, is filled in from the germline J gene. The rearrangement uses TRBV7-2 and TRBJ1-5, with D perhaps TRBD1 (5 bases). The germline CDR1 and CDR2 sequences are SGHTA and FQGNSA. Trimming cost V 5 bases and J 4 bases, with 15 bases left between them. This CDR3 region has 15 residues. This chain's CDR3 is CASSARAGPNQPQHF. The sequenced part of the CDR3 DNA is TGTGCCAGCAGCGCCCGGGCAGGGCCTAATCAGCCC.

About this clone itself: Coverage ceases 3 residues before the CDR3 finishes, and the germline J gene fills in the end. The chain recombines TRBV5-8 with TRBJ1-1; perhaps TRBD1 as D (5 bases). The CDR3 has 12 residues. Trimming stripped 3 bases from V and 3 bases from J, with 6 bases between. CDR1 and CDR2 from the germline V gene are SGHTS and YDEGEE. This chain's CDR3 is CASSSGYTEAFF. Partial CDR3 DNA: TGTGCCAGCAGCTCAGGGTACACTGAA.

Notes on this clone: The read stops 3 residues short of the end of the CDR3; the missing end is completed from the germline J gene. The chain joins TRBV7-3 to TRBJ2-2; 9 nucleotides line up with TRBD2. CDR3 length: 15 residues. CDR1 SGHTA and CDR2 FQGTGA come from the germline V gene. With V trimmed by 5 bases and J by 2 bases, 3 bases remained unmatched. The CDR3 reads CASSASGANTGELFF. The sequenced part of the CDR3 DNA is TGTGCCAGCAGCGCTAGCGGGGCTAACACCGGGGAG.

Details on this clone: Read sequence stops 3 residues before the CDR3 end, and the germline J gene provides the missing end. The V and J genes are TRBV5-1 and TRBJ2-2, with D hard to call. Per germline, CDR1 SGHRS and CDR2 YFSETQ. The CDR3 covers 16 residues. V was pared by 2 bases and J by 2 bases, with 13 bases between. Here the CDR3 reads CASSFRQAYNTGELFF. CDR3 bases read: TGCGCCAGCAGCTTTCGACAAGCCTATAACACCGGGGAG.

Concerning this clone: Coverage ceases 3 residues before the CDR3 finishes, and the germline J gene fills in the end. The chain recombines TRBV5-1 with TRBJ1-5; weak D call: TRBD1 (5 bases). V was trimmed by 0 bases and J by 2 bases, leaving 12 bases between them. CDR1 is SGHRS, CDR2 YFSETQ, per germline. The length of the CDR3 is 16 residues. CDR3 residues: CASSLDGRGGNQPQHF. The DNA read from the CDR3 is TGCGCCAGCAGCTTGGATGGCCGGGGGGGCAATCAGCCC.

With respect to this clone: The read terminates 3 residues ahead of where the CDR3 ends, so the germline J gene completes it. J is TRBJ2-7 and V is TRBV25-1, with 7 positions matching TRBD1. This CDR3 is 15 amino acids long. J gave up 4 bases and V 5 bases, and 11 bases lay outside the gene matches. CDR1 and CDR2 from the germline V gene are MGHDK and SYGVNS. The CDR3 region is CASSSLTGHYYEQYF. The DNA read from the CDR3 is TGTGCCAGCAGTTCCTTGACAGGGCATTATTACGAG.

In regard to this clone: The junction shows a germline mismatch at one end, possibly a read error. Read sequence stops 3 residues before the CDR3 end, and the germline J gene provides the missing end. The chain is built from TRBV7-7 and TRBJ1-2; D perhaps matches TRBD1 (5 bases). This CDR3 comprises 13 residues. Looked up from germline, CDR1 is SSHAT and CDR2 is FNYEAQ (reference sequence). The sequenced CDR3 bases are TGTGCTAGCAGCTTGGGACTAGCGAATGAC. Translating gives CASSLGLAND. The complete CDR3 protein is CASSLGLANDYTF.

A word on this clone: Read sequence stops 3 residues before the CDR3 end, and the germline J gene provides the missing end. The rearrangement joins TRBV5-1 to TRBJ1-1; D might be TRBD1 (6 bases). The CDR3 loop spans 14 amino acids. The germline CDR1 and CDR2 sequences are SGHRS and YFSETQ. Trimming removed 1 base from V and 1 base from J, with 8 bases in between. This chain's CDR3 is CASSLTGQNTEAFF. Incomplete CDR3 DNA: TGCGCCAGCAGCTTGACAGGGCAGAACACTGAA.

As for this clone: The CDR3 end is not reached by the read, which stops 3 residues before it; the germline J gene fills it in. This sequence joins TRBV30 and TRBJ2-1; D call uncertain. CDR3 size: 12 residues. The V gene's germline CDR1 is GTSNPN and CDR2 SVGIG (reference sequence). The ends were cut back, 0 bases at V and 7 bases at J, with 7 bases in the middle. CDR3 DNA, as far as it was read: TGTGCCTGGAGTGTACAGAGGAATGAG. Amino acid sequence: CAWSVQRNE. The full CDR3 is CAWSVQRNEQFF.

Worth noting for this clone: The read falls 3 residues short of the CDR3 end, and the missing part is taken from the germline J gene. The rearrangement links TRBV29-1 to TRBJ2-3, with D perhaps matching TRBD1 or TRBD2 (5 bases each). V was cut by 1 base and J by 5 bases, with 10 bases left in between. The CDR3 is 13 residues long. From germline, CDR1 is SQVTM and CDR2 ANQGSEA. CDR3 amino acids: CSVEGQRGDTQYF. CDR3 bases read: TGCAGCGTTGAAGGCCAGAGGGGAGATACG.

With regard to this clone: Read data end 3 residues before the CDR3 end; the end is taken from the germline J gene. The chain employs TRBV5-4 and TRBJ1-1; D ambiguous. CDR1 SGHNT and CDR2 YYREEE come from the germline V gene (reference sequence). The CDR3 contains 13 residues. The V gene lost 4 bases and the J gene lost 4 bases, with 11 bases spanning the gap. CDR3 region: CASSEEWATEAFF. Partial CDR3 DNA: TGTGCCAGCAGCGAGGAGTGGGCCACTGAA.

On this clone itself: The read stops 3 residues short of the end of the CDR3; the missing end is completed from the germline J gene. The rearrangement uses TRBV19 and TRBJ2-1; 13 nucleotides line up with TRBD2. The CDR3 sequence is 16 residues long. From germline, CDR1 is LNHDA and CDR2 SQIVND (reference sequence). V trimming: 4 bases; J trimming: 7 bases; junction bases outside the gene matches: 7. CDR3 residues: CASSNGLAGARNEQFF. CDR3 DNA, as far as it was read: TGTGCCAGTAGTAACGGACTAGCGGGGGCTAGGAATGAG.